This passage covers 20 T cell receptor beta chains from one sample sequenced in a study of OX40 agonist ivuxolimab in advanced cancers. Profiled with immunoSEQ multiplex PCR; TCRdb holds only in-frame clones, not every one. The sample lists approximately 60,000 clones, under 95% occurring once. The source material was CD4+ or CD8+ T cells sorted from blood, sampled in a trial of the OX40 agonist ivuxolimab. These TCRs come from an adult with an advanced solid tumor such as melanoma, head and neck, liver or kidney cancer.

V is TRBV5-1 and J is TRBJ2-3, with D tentatively TRBD2 (6 bases). The CDR3 covers 14 residues. Germline V lookup: CDR1 SGHRS, CDR2 YFSETQ. V dropped 4 bases and J dropped 2 bases, with 11 bases sitting between them. The CDR3 DNA reads as TGCGCCAGCAGCACCCGGGACTCCACAGATACGCAGTATTTT. Translated: CASSTRDSTDTQYF.

This sequence joins TRBV5-1 and TRBJ2-2, with D possibly called TRBD1 or TRBD2 (5 bases each). Trimming left V 4 bases short and J 1 base short, with 14 bases between. Looked up from germline, CDR1 is SGHRS and CDR2 is YFSETQ. The CDR3 contains 16 residues. The CDR3 DNA sequence: TGCGCCAGCAGCAATAGGGACGTCCTGAACACCGGGGAGCTGTTTTTT. This gives the protein CASSNRDVLNTGELFF.

This clone came up once. The chain uses TRBV10-3 and TRBJ2-3, with D unclear. This CDR3 contains 13 residues. From germline, CDR1 is ENHRY and CDR2 SYGVKD. The germline V and J ends were trimmed by 4 bases and 4 bases, with 9 bases remaining between them. The CDR3 DNA reads TGTGCCATCAGTGGTTCCGCTGCAGATACGCAGTATTTT. Protein product: CAISGSAADTQYF.

V usage is TRBV18 and J usage is TRBJ2-3, with 10 bases that match TRBD2. The germline V gene has CDR1 KGHSH and CDR2 LQKENI. J lost 4 bases, V lost 2 bases, and 6 bases had no gene match. This CDR3 contains 16 residues. CDR3 nucleotides: TGTGCCAGCTCACCAAACCTAGCGGGGGCGTCAGATACGCAGTATTTT. It yields the protein CASSPNLAGASDTQYF.

The rearrangement links TRBV6-5 to TRBJ2-1, with D unclear. The germline V gene has CDR1 MNHEY and CDR2 SVGAGI. This CDR3 is built from 11 residues. CDR3 sequence: CAVWSYNEQFF. In DNA, the CDR3 is TGTGCTGTATGGAGCTACAATGAGCAGTTCTTC.

The chain links TRBV6-1 to TRBJ1-1; D is perhaps TRBD1 (6 bases). Looked up from germline, CDR1 is MNHNS and CDR2 is SASEGT. Deletions cut 6 bases from V and 8 bases from J, with 13 bases between. CDR3 length equals 12 residues. Here the CDR3 reads CASRREGTEAFF. The CDR3 region has the DNA TGTGCCAGCAGAAGGGAGGGGACAGAAGCTTTCTTT.

The genes are TRBV18 and TRBJ2-7; D is possibly TRBD2 (5 bases). This CDR3 region has 13 residues. With 3 bases removed from V and 5 bases from J, the gap between germline ends came to 11 bases. CDR1 is KGHSH, CDR2 LQKENI, per germline. This chain's CDR3 is CASSPTEGDEQYF. In DNA, the CDR3 is TGTGCCAGCTCACCGACTGAGGGAGACGAGCAGTACTTC.

This clone was observed a single time. The rearrangement joins TRBV7-3 to TRBJ1-2, with 7 positions matching TRBD1. Unmatched junction bases numbered 0, after V lost 2 bases and J lost 3 bases. CDR3 length: 13 residues. The germline V gene encodes CDR1 SGHTA and CDR2 FQGTGA. The CDR3 DNA follows: TGTGCCAGCAGCTTAGGGACAGACTATGGCTACACCTTC. Translation gives CASSLGTDYGYTF. Variable domain in full (rest from reference TRBV7-3 and TRBJ1-2): GAGVSQTPSNKVTEKGKYVELRCDPISGHTALYWYRQSLGQGPEFLIYFQGTGAADDSGLPNDRFFAVRPEGSVSTLKIQRTERGDSAVYLCASSLGTDYGYTFGSGTRLTVV.

This chain connects TRBV5-6 to TRBJ2-5; D is perhaps TRBD1 (5 bases). V lost 7 bases and J 1 base, leaving 11 bases between the germline ends. Germline CDR1 is SGHDT and CDR2 is YYEEEE. This CDR3 is 13 amino acids long. The CDR3, as DNA: TGTGCCAGCGCAGATAGGGGCCAAGAGACCCAGTACTTC. Its translation is CASADRGQETQYF.

This clone was picked up one time. V gene TRBV27 combines with J gene TRBJ2-7, with D perhaps TRBD2 (6 bases). CDR3 length: 13 amino acids. V dropped 8 bases and J dropped 5 bases, with 16 bases sitting between them. The germline gives CDR1 MNHEY, CDR2 SMNVEV (reference sequence). The CDR3: CASGGYTTNEQYF. The CDR3 coding sequence is TGTGCCAGCGGGGGGTATACAACCAACGAGCAGTACTTC.

In regard to this clone: A read error may account for a junction end that differs from germline. The gene calls are TRBV5-1 and TRBJ2-7; D is unclear. This CDR3 contains 14 residues. Germline loops: CDR1 SGHRS, CDR2 YFSETQ. The CDR3 loop reads CASSLMGWSGEQYF. CDR3 DNA: TGTGCCAGCAGCTTGATGGGGTGGTCAGGCGAGCAGTACTTC.

The V call is TRBV5-1, the J call TRBJ2-1, with TRBD1 identical over 9 bases. Germline V gives CDR1 SGHRS, CDR2 YFSETQ. Trimming cost V 3 bases and J 5 bases; bases outside gene matches: 6. The CDR3 runs to 15 residues. The CDR3 protein is CASSSRTGVDNEQFF. CDR3 sequence (DNA): TGCGCCAGCAGCTCCCGGACAGGGGTTGACAATGAGCAGTTCTTC.

This rearrangement joins TRBV6-1 to TRBJ1-1, with a weak D call TRBD1 (5 bases). Deletions cut 4 bases from V and 0 bases from J, with 18 bases between. The CDR3 has 17 amino acids. The germline V gene has CDR1 MNHNS and CDR2 SASEGT. CDR3 amino acids: CASSGGWGTSLNTEAFF. CDR3 nucleotide sequence: TGTGCCAGCAGTGGCGGCTGGGGGACCTCTCTGAACACTGAAGCTTTCTTT.

This chain uses TRBV6-1 with TRBJ2-1, with 11 bases that match TRBD2. There are 16 residues in the CDR3. The germline V gene encodes CDR1 MNHNS and CDR2 SASEGT. The trim removed 4 bases at V and 2 bases at J, leaving 4 bases unmatched. DNA for the CDR3: TGTGCCAGCAGTGCGGGACTAGCGGAGCCCTACAATGAGCAGTTCTTC. Translation: CASSAGLAEPYNEQFF.

This clone was observed a few times. V is TRBV2 and J is TRBJ1-5; D gene unclear. V was clipped by 7 bases and J by 0 bases, with 7 bases between them. The CDR3 extends over 13 amino acids. In germline, CDR1 is SNHLY, CDR2 FYNNEI. The CDR3 region is CASKGDSNQPQHF. The CDR3, as DNA: TGTGCCAGCAAGGGCGATAGCAATCAGCCCCAGCATTTT.

The chain carries TRBV6-5 and TRBJ1-6; D gene ambiguous. Looked up from germline, CDR1 is MNHEY and CDR2 is SVGAGI. The CDR3 has 12 amino acids. Trimming stripped 5 bases from V and 7 bases from J, with 6 bases between. The CDR3 protein is CASSGRNSPLHF. The CDR3 nucleotides are TGTGCCAGCAGTGGCAGAAATTCACCCCTCCACTTT.

The J gene is TRBJ2-3, the V gene TRBV5-4, with TRBD2 as a possible D gene (6 bases). Germline V gene lookup returns CDR1 SGHNT and CDR2 YYREEE (reference sequence). Trimming stripped 4 bases from V and 0 bases from J, with 12 bases between. The CDR3 length is 15 residues. CDR3: CASSPLAESTDTQYF. Written as DNA, the CDR3 is TGTGCCAGCAGCCCATTAGCGGAAAGCACAGATACGCAGTATTTT.

The rearrangement uses TRBV2 and TRBJ2-7; D is possibly TRBD1 or TRBD2 (5 bases each). V was shortened by 5 bases and J by 11 bases, with 16 bases between the two germline ends. CDR1 is SNHLY, CDR2 FYNNEI, per germline. The CDR3 runs to 12 residues. The CDR3 loop reads CASSFFTGGEYF. CDR3 nucleotides: TGTGCCAGCAGTTTTTTTACAGGAGGCGAGTACTTC.

This clone was seen a single time. The chain recombines TRBV6-1 with TRBJ2-5; TRBD2 matches 9 bases. V was pared by 5 bases and J by 2 bases, with 6 bases of the junction left unmatched. Per germline, CDR1 MNHNS and CDR2 SASEGT. This CDR3 spans 15 amino acids. CDR3 sequence (DNA): TGTGCCAGCAGTACCATGACTAGCGGTCAAGAGACCCAGTACTTC. Its protein product is CASSTMTSGQETQYF.

The CDR3 DNA sequence: TGTGCCATCCAGCGGGGGAACCAAGAGACCCAGTACTTC. Amino acids: CAIQRGNQETQYF. The chain combines TRBV10-3 with TRBJ2-5; 8 bases agree with TRBD2. J was trimmed by 0 bases and V by 8 bases; bases with no gene match: 2. The CDR3 loop spans 13 amino acids. The V gene's germline CDR1 is ENHRY and CDR2 SYGVKD.